A selection of T cell receptor beta chains follows, all from one sample in a study of T cell changes during pregnancy in multiple sclerosis. TCRdb keeps only in-frame clones here, not all; method: immunoSEQ multiplex PCR. The sample lists more than 65,000 clones, 75% to 95% occurring once. The specimen was peripheral blood, collected in the first trimester of pregnancy. The source of these receptors is a female donor with multiple sclerosis, enrolled in a pregnancy study. Each CDR3 is given with its conserved first and last residue. A D gene is named only where the DNA matches it firmly. Only some rows state a clone size, as once, few, many or a class for expanded clones.

d_call j_call clone_size v_call cdr3_nt cdr3_aa
- TRBJ1-2 - TRBV10-1 TGCGCCAGCAGTGAGTCTGGCGGGCGAGTCGTCTTC CASSESGGRVVF
TRBD2 TRBJ2-3 - TRBV9 TGTGCCAGCAGCGTGGGGATAGCGGGGCCCACAGATACGCAGTATTTT CASSVGIAGPTDTQYF
TRBD1 TRBJ1-1 few TRBV5-1 TGCGCCAGCAGCTTTCGACAGGGCATGAACACTGAAGCTTTCTTT CASSFRQGMNTEAFF
TRBD1 TRBJ2-2 - TRBV5-1 TGCGCCAGCAGCTTGGTTCCAGGGGGCGGCGGGGAGCTGTTTTTT CASSLVPGGGGELFF
TRBD1 TRBJ1-1 - TRBV5-4 TGTGCCAGCAGCTTGACAGGGGATATGACTGAAGCTTTCTTT CASSLTGDMTEAFF
TRBD2 TRBJ2-5 - TRBV28 TGTGCCAGCAGTTTTGCGGGGGGTCAAGAGACCCAGTACTTC CASSFAGGQETQYF
- TRBJ2-7 - TRBV6-1 TGTGCCAGCAGCCTCGGACACCCAAGGGACTACGAGCAGTACTTC CASSLGHPRDYEQYF
- TRBJ2-1 - TRBV5-4 TGTGCCAGCAGCATAGGGACTTACAATGAGCAGTTCTTC CASSIGTYNEQFF
- TRBJ2-2 - TRBV11-3 TGTGCCAGCAGCTTAGACGGCGGAATCGGGGAGCTGTTTTTT CASSLDGGIGELFF
- TRBJ2-7 once TRBV6-1 TGTGCCAGCACCCTTAAGCCGGGGTCGGGCTACGAGCAGTACTTC CASTLKPGSGYEQYF
- TRBJ1-5 - TRBV6-4 TGTGCCAGCAGCACAGGGTTCGGCCAGCCCCAGCATTTT CASSTGFGQPQHF
- TRBJ1-1 - TRBV10-3 TGTGCCGGGGGGGGGCGGGAGACTGAAGCTTTCTTT CAGGGRETEAFF
- TRBJ2-7 - TRBV2 TGTGCCAGTCGGCAGGGGTTGTCGCAGTACTTC CASRQGLSQYF
TRBD2 TRBJ2-5 - TRBV5-1 TGCGCCAGCAGGGCTAAGAGTCTGGGCAGGGAGGGAGTGGAGACCCAGTACTTC CASRAKSLGREGVETQYF
TRBD1 TRBJ2-5 - TRBV6-1 TGTGCCAGCAGTTCGGACAGGGGGATGGACGAGACCCAGTACTTC CASSSDRGMDETQYF
- TRBJ2-1 - TRBV6-6 TGTGCCAGCAGCCTTGAGCGGGACACGGAGTTCTTC CASSLERDTEFF
- TRBJ1-4 once TRBV6-1 TGTGCCAGCCACACTCCCCGGGAGGAAAAACTGTTTTTT CASHTPREEKLFF
TRBD1 TRBJ2-7 - TRBV27 TGTGCCAGCAGACCAAGACAGGGGGCCACGGGGGAGCAGTACTTC CASRPRQGATGEQYF
TRBD2 TRBJ2-1 - TRBV7-3 TGTGCCAGCAGCCTGGGACTAGCGGGGTACAATGAGCAGTTCTTC CASSLGLAGYNEQFF
- TRBJ2-5 - TRBV7-2 TGTGCCAGCAGCTTAGTCTGGGACTCGCAAGAGACCCAGTACTTC CASSLVWDSQETQYF
TRBD1 TRBJ1-5 - TRBV18 TGTGCCAGCTCACCTACAGGGGGTGGCAATCAGCCCCAGCATTTT CASSPTGGGNQPQHF
TRBD2 TRBJ2-7 - TRBV5-1 TGCGCCAGCAGCTTTAGCGGGAGACCCGACGAGCAGTACTTC CASSFSGRPDEQYF
- TRBJ2-5 - TRBV29-1 TGCAGCGCCGGGACTGAGTACCAAGAGACCCAGTACTTC CSAGTEYQETQYF
TRBD2 TRBJ2-3 - TRBV6-1 TGTGCCAGCAGTGAACTAGCGGGGAGCACAGATACGCAGTATTTT CASSELAGSTDTQYF
TRBD2 TRBJ2-1 - TRBV25-1 TGTGCCAGCAGTGGGTTGGGACTAGCGGGGGACAATGAGCAGTTCTTC CASSGLGLAGDNEQFF
TRBD2 TRBJ2-3 once TRBV11-2 TGTGCCAGCAGCTTAGAATTTAGCGGGAGGGGAGATACGCAGTATTTT CASSLEFSGRGDTQYF
- TRBJ1-2 - TRBV29-1 TGCAGCGTTCGGGGGGCGAACTATGGCTACACCTTC CSVRGANYGYTF
- TRBJ1-4 - TRBV19 TGTGCCAGTAGTATTTATATGGGGGCAAGTAATGAAAAACTGTTTTTT CASSIYMGASNEKLFF
- TRBJ1-5 - TRBV7-8 TGTGCCAGCAGCTTGGCTCGTTTCGACAGAATCAATCAGCCCCAGCATTTT CASSLARFDRINQPQHF
TRBD1 TRBJ2-3 - TRBV5-4 TGTGCCAGCAGCCCGACGGGACAGAAGACAGATACGCAGTATTTT CASSPTGQKTDTQYF
- TRBJ1-2 - TRBV19 TGTGCCAGTAGTATAATGGTTACCGGGGATGGCTACACCTTC CASSIMVTGDGYTF
- TRBJ1-5 - TRBV6-1 TGTGCCAGCAGATTGACAGGAGGTAGCAATCAGCCCCAGCATTTT CASRLTGGSNQPQHF
- TRBJ1-2 - TRBV7-2 TGTGCCAGCAGCTTAGTGAGGCGGGCAGCTAACTATGGCTACACCTTC CASSLVRRAANYGYTF
- TRBJ2-7 - TRBV4-2 TGTGCCAGCAGCCCAGGGGTCTACCGTCCCTACGAGCAGTACTTC CASSPGVYRPYEQYF
TRBD1 TRBJ2-7 - TRBV6-1 TGTGCCAGCAGTGCGGACAGGGTGGCCTACGAGCAGTACTTC CASSADRVAYEQYF
- TRBJ2-6 few TRBV1 TGCACCAGCAGCCCCAGCGGGGCAGGGACCGGGGCCAACGTCCTGACTTTC CTSSPSGAGTGANVLTF
TRBD1 TRBJ2-6 - TRBV7-2 TGTGCCAGCAGCCTGCCGACAGGGGGAGCTCCTGGGGCCAACGTCCTGACTTTC CASSLPTGGAPGANVLTF
- TRBJ2-3 - TRBV2 TGTGCCAGCAGTGAAAGGGCGGGGCCCACAGATACGCAGTATTTT CASSERAGPTDTQYF
- TRBJ1-1 - TRBV7-2 TGTGCCAGCAGTTTCCCTTTCCGGTCGACGGAGCATTTCTTT CASSFPFRSTEHFF
TRBD2 TRBJ2-1 once TRBV19 TGTGCCAGTAGTCCCCGACTAGCCTTCTATTACAATGAGCAGTTCTTC CASSPRLAFYYNEQFF
- TRBJ2-1 - TRBV7-9 TGTGCCAGCAGCTTAGGCAGTGATGAGCAGTTCTTC CASSLGSDEQFF